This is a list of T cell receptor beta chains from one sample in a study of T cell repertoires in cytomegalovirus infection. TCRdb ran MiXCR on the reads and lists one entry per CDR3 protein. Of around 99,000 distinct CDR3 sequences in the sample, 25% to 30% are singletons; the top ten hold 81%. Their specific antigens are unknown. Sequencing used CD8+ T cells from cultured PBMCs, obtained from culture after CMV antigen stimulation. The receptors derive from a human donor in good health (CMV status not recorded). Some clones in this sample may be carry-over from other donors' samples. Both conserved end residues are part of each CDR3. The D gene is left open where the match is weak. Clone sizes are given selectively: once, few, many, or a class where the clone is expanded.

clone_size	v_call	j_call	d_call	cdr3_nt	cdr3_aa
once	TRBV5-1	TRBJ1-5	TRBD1	TGCGCCAGCAGCTTGGAAGGGGGCGGCAATCAGCCCCAGCATTTT	CASSLEGGGNQPQHF
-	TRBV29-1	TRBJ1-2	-	TGCAGCGTTGTAGTGGGAGCGTACTATGGCTACACCTTC	CSVVVGAYYGYTF
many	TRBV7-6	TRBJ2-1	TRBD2	TGTGCCAGCAGCCACGGGGGGTACAATGAGCAGTTCTTC	CASSHGGYNEQFF
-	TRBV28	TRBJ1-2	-	TGTGCCAGCAGTAACAGGGATCTGAGCGGCTACACCTTC	CASSNRDLSGYTF
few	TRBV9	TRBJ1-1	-	TGTGCCAGCAGCGTCAGCGGAAACACTGAAGCTTTCTTT	CASSVSGNTEAFF
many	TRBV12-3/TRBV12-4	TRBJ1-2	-	TGTGCCAGCAGTCCCGCTCGTCTATATGGCTACACCTTC	CASSPARLYGYTF
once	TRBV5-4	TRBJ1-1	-	TGTGCCAGCAGCCACAGGGTGAACACTGAAGCTTTCTTT	CASSHRVNTEAFF
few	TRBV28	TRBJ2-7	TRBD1	TGTGCCAGCAGTTTACAGGGGGTGGTCTCCTACGAGCAGTACTTC	CASSLQGVVSYEQYF
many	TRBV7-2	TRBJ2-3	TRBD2	TGTGCCAGCAGCTTAGGGGGACTAGCGGGGGCCACAGATACGCAGTATTTT	CASSLGGLAGATDTQYF
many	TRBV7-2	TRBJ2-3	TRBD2	TGTGCCAGCAGCTTAAGGGTCGGGGGGGCCACAGATACGCAGTATTTT	CASSLRVGGATDTQYF
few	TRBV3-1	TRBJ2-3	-	TGTGCCAGCAGCCAGGGTTTTGGAACAGATACGCAGTATTTT	CASSQGFGTDTQYF
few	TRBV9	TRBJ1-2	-	TGTGCCAGCAGCGTATCGGGGGGCATGAGTGGCTACACCTTC	CASSVSGGMSGYTF
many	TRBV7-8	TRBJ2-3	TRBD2	TGTGCCAGCAGCTCTCTACTAGCGGGCACAGATACGCAGTATTTT	CASSSLLAGTDTQYF
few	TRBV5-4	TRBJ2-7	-	TGTGCCAGCCGGGGGCTTACCTCCTACGAGCAGTACTTC	CASRGLTSYEQYF
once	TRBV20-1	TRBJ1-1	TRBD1	TGCAGTGCTGTACCCCGGGACAGGGTCGGCACTGAAGCTTTCTTT	CSAVPRDRVGTEAFF
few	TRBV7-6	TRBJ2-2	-	TGTGCCAGCAGCCCCTCGGGGGGAGGGGGCGGGGAGCTGTTTTTT	CASSPSGGGGGELFF
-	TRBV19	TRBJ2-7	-	TGTGCCAGTAGTACCCGGACAGTACCCTACGAGCAGTACTTC	CASSTRTVPYEQYF
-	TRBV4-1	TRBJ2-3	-	TGCGCCAGCAGCGCCGAAGGGAGGACAGATACGCAGTATTTT	CASSAEGRTDTQYF
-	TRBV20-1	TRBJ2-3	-	TGCAGTGCTACCATGCTAGGGGCTGGCCAGAGGTCAGATACGCAGTATTTT	CSATMLGAGQRSDTQYF
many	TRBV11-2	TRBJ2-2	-	TGTGCCAGCAGCTTGGAAGGGGTTTCGTTGAACACCGGGGAGCTGTTTTTT	CASSLEGVSLNTGELFF
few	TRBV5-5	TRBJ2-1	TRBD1	TGTGCCAGCAGCCCGGCCCCGGGACAGGGGGTCCTAAAATCTTACAATGAGCAGTTCTTC	CASSPAPGQGVLKSYNEQFF
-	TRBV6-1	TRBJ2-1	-	TGTGCCAGCAGTTCCCGGAGTGGACTACGGCGCGCTGAGCAGTTCTTC	CASSSRSGLRRAEQFF
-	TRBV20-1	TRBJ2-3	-	TGCAGTGCTAGACCATTTGGAGATACGCAGTATTTT	CSARPFGDTQYF
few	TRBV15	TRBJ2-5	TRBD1	TGTGCCACCAGCGGGCTTTGGGACAGACAAGAGACCCAGTACTTC	CATSGLWDRQETQYF
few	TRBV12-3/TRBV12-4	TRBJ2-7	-	TGTGCCAGCAGTTTATCGGGCACCCTTTACGAGCAGTACTTC	CASSLSGTLYEQYF
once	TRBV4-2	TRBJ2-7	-	TGTGCCAGCAGCCCAAGTGGGGGCGGGACTCAAAACGCCTACGAGCAGTACTTC	CASSPSGGGTQNAYEQYF
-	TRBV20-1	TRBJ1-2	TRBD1	TGCAGTGCTAGAGTCTATTTGCAGGACAGGGAAGACTATGGCTACACCTTC	CSARVYLQDREDYGYTF
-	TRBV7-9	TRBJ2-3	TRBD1	TGTGCCAGCAAGACAGGGTCAGATACGCAGTATTTT	CASKTGSDTQYF
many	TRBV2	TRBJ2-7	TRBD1	TGTGCCAGCAGTGAATGGACAGGCGACCTCTACGAGCAGTACTTC	CASSEWTGDLYEQYF
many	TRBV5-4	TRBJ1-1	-	TGTGCCAGCAGCTTGGAGGCGGGGAACACTGAAGCTTTCTTT	CASSLEAGNTEAFF
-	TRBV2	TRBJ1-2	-	TGTGCCAGCAGTGAAAGGGGAGGACGGAATAGAAGGGACTATGGCTACACCTTC	CASSERGGRNRRDYGYTF
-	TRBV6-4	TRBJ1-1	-	TGTGCCAGCAGTCCCGAATCTAACACTGAAGCTTTCTTT	CASSPESNTEAFF
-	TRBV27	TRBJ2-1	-	TGTGCCAGCAGTTTCAGGGGCCCCACCGTGGGAAATGAGCAGTTCTTC	CASSFRGPTVGNEQFF
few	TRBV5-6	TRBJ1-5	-	TGTGCCAGCAGCTTCCGGACGGGTGAATTCAATCAGCCCCAGCATTTT	CASSFRTGEFNQPQHF
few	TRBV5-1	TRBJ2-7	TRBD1	TGCGCCAGCAGCCCTTGGACAGGGGATACCGAGCAGTACTTC	CASSPWTGDTEQYF
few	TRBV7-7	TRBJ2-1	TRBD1	TGTGCCAGCAGCTCCGCCCCGGGGACAGGGAATGAGCAGTTCTTC	CASSSAPGTGNEQFF
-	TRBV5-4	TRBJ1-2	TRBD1	TGTGCCAGCAGCTCCCGATTGGGACAGGTGAACTATGGCTACACCTTC	CASSSRLGQVNYGYTF
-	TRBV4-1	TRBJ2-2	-	TGCGCCAGCAGCCAAGATGCAGTCACCGGGGAGCTGTTTTTT	CASSQDAVTGELFF
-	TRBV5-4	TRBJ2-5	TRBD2	TGTGCCAGCAGCAGGACTAGCGGGGGGGCCTTAGAGACCCAGTACTTC	CASSRTSGGALETQYF
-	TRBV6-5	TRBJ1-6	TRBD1	TGTGCCAGCAGTTCCCTGACAGGGAGGTCACCCCTCCACTTT	CASSSLTGRSPLHF
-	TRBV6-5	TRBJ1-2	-	TGTGCCAGCAGTTACTCCTGGGGTACCGGCTACACCTTC	CASSYSWGTGYTF
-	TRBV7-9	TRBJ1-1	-	TGTGCCAGCAGCTTAGACCCGCAGGGGAGAGGAGCTTTCTTT	CASSLDPQGRGAFF